This TCR beta chain emerged from a study of T-cell memory formation after mild COVID-19. TCRdb reprocessed the 5' RACE reads via MiXCR and lists one record per CDR3 protein. The table lists around 250,000 distinct CDR3 sequences, about 17% of them singletons, with 23% in the top ten. With 0 bases clipped from V and 7 bases from J, the junction kept 6 bases outside the gene matches. The CDR3 loop spans 16 amino acids. The germline CDR1 and CDR2 sequences are MGHRA and YSYEKL. This clonotype was counted only a few times. Material for sequencing was PBMCs or a T cell subset sorted from them (not recorded which). The TCR originated in a young man who had mild COVID-19 (a few samples of this study predate the infection). Cell type and time point are not known. The gene calls are TRBV4-1 and TRBJ2-1, with 10 bases lining up with TRBD1. CDR3: CASSQEPGTGENEQFF. CDR3 DNA: TGCGCCAGCAGCCAAGAACCCGGGACAGGGGAGAATGAGCAGTTCTTC.